This TCR beta chain was captured in a study of HIV-infected patients and healthy controls. The sample holds many counts of this clonotype. V was pared by 0 bases and J by 8 bases, with 17 bases between. The CDR3 contains 16 residues. Germline CDR1 is SGHRS and CDR2 is YFSETQ. TCRdb ran MiXCR on the 5' RACE reads and lists one entry per CDR3 protein. Among 60,000 to 70,000 distinct CDR3 sequences listed, around 21% were seen once. The chain combines TRBV5-1 with TRBJ1-4; D uncertain. The sequenced sample was CD4+ T cells from blood. The TCR was taken from a human donor in good health. The CDR3 loop is CASSLVSLGPREKLFF. The CDR3 DNA reads as TGCGCCAGCAGCTTGGTCAGTCTGGGCCCCCGGGAAAAACTGTTTTTT.